The 3 T cell receptor beta chains in this list originate from one sample, sequenced in a study of glioma-infiltrating T cells after dendritic cell vaccination. Sequenced by immunoSEQ multiplex PCR; TCRdb stores in-frame clones only, minus some. The data contain about 96,000 clones, around three quarters of them singletons. The starting material was blood, obtained before dendritic cell vaccination. The receptors here all came from a human donor with glioblastoma.

The V gene is TRBV27, the J gene TRBJ2-3; unclear D gene. Germline loops: CDR1 MNHEY, CDR2 SMNVEV (reference sequence). The CDR3 consists of 13 residues. V lost 4 bases to trimming and J lost 2 bases, with 7 bases between them. In DNA form, the CDR3 reads TGTGCCAGCAGTTATCTATTCACAGATACGCAGTATTTT. Translated, it gives CASSYLFTDTQYF.

The J gene is TRBJ2-2, the V gene TRBV12-2; TRBD2 reflects the table's D call only, with no check against the DNA. TRBV12-2 corresponds to a pseudogene. CDR3 size: 16 residues. The DNA of the CDR3 is TGTGCAAGTCGCTTAGCCATCGGAGGGTTGACCGGGGAGCTGTTTTTT. It encodes CASRLAIGGLTGELFF.

The rearrangement joins TRBV7-9 to TRBJ2-7; TRBD2 matches at 7 bases. Germline trimming cut 2 bases from V and 2 bases from J; bases unmatched to any gene: 3. Germline loops: CDR1 SEHNR, CDR2 FQNEAQ (reference sequence). The CDR3 length is 14 residues. The CDR3 protein is CASSLPGGAYEQYF. CDR3 nucleotide sequence: TGTGCCAGCAGCTTACCGGGAGGAGCCTACGAGCAGTACTTC.